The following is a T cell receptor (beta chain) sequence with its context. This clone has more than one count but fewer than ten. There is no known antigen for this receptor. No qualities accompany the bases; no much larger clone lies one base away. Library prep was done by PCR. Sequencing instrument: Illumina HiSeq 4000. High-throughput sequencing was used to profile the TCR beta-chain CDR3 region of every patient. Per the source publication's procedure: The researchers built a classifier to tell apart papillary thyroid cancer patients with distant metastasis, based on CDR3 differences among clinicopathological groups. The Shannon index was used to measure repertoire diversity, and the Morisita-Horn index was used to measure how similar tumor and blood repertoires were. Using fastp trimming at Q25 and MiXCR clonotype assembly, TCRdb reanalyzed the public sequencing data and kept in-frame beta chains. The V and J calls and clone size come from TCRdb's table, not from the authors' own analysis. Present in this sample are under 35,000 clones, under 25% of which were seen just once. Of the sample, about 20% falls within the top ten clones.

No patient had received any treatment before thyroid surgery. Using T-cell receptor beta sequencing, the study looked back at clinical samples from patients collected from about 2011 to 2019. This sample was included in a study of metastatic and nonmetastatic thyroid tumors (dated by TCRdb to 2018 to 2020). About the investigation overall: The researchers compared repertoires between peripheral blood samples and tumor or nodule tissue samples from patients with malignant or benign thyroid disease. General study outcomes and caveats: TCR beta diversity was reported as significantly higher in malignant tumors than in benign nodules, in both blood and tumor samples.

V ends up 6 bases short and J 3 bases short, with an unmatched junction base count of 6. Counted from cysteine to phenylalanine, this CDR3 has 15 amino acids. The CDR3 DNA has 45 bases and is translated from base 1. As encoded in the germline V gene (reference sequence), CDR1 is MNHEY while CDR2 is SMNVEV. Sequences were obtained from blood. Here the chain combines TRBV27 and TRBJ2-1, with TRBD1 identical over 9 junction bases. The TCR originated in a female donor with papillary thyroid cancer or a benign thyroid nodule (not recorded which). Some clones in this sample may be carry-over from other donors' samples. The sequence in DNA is TGTGCCAGCAGACTGGGACAGGGAGGCTACAATGAGCAGTTCTTC. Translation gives CASRLGQGGYNEQFF.